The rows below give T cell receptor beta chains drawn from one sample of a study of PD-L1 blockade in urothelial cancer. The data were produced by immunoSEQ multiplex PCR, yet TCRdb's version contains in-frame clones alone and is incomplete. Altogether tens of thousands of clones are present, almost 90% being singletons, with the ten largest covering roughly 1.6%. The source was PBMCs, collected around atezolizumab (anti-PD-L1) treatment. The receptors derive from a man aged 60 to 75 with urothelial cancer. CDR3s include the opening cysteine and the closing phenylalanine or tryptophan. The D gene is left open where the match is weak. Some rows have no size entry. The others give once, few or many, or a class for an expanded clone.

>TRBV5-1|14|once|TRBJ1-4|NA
TGCGCCAGCAGCGGGGGACAAGGAAATGAAAAACTGTTTTTT
CASSGGQGNEKLFF
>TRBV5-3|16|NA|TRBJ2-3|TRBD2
TGTGCCAGAAGCAAAGCGGGGGTCCGGTGCACAGATACGCAGTATTTT
CARSKAGVRCTDTQYF
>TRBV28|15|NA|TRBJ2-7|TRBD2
TGTGCCAGCAGCCCAAGGACTAGCGGGATCTACGAGCAGTACTTC
CASSPRTSGIYEQYF
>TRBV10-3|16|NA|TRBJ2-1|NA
TGTGCCATCAGTGATTCGAGGGGGGGGCGAGACGATGAGCAGTTCTTC
CAISDSRGGRDDEQFF
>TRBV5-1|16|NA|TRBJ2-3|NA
TGCGCCAGCAGCGAGCAATCGCGGAGGAGCACAGATACGCAGTATTTT
CASSEQSRRSTDTQYF
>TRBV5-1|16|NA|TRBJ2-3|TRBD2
TGCGCCAGCAGCCCCCCCGGACTAGCCCCCACAGATACGCAGTATTTT
CASSPPGLAPTDTQYF
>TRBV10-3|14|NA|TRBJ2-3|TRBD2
TGTGCCACCAGACTAGCGGGAGAGACAGATACGCAGTATTTT
CATRLAGETDTQYF
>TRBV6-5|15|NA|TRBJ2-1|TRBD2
TGTGCCAGCAGTTACAGAGCGGGAGGGCCCCATGAGCAGTTCTTC
CASSYRAGGPHEQFF
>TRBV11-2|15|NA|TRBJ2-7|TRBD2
TGTGCCAGCAGCTTAGGGACTAGCGGGACCGCCGAGCAGTACTTC
CASSLGTSGTAEQYF
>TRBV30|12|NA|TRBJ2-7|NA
TGTGCCTGGAGTCAGGGGACCTACGAGCAGTACTTC
CAWSQGTYEQYF
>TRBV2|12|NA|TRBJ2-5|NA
TGTGCCAGCAGTGGACTGATTGAGACCCAGTACTTC
CASSGLIETQYF
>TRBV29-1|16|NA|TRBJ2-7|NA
TGCAGCGTGAACGAGGGGCCCAGCGGAGGGGTATTCGAGCAGTACTTC
CSVNEGPSGGVFEQYF
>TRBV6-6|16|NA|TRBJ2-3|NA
TGTGCCAGCAGTCGATACAGGGTAGAGGGATTAGATACGCAGTATTTT
CASSRYRVEGLDTQYF
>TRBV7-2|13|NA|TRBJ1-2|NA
TGTGCCAGCAGCTTAGTAGGCGGGAATGGCTACACCTTC
CASSLVGGNGYTF
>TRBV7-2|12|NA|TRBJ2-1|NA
TGTGCCAGCAGCCCTCAGGGGAATGAGCAGTTCTTC
CASSPQGNEQFF
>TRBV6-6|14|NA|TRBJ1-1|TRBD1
TGTGCCAGCACCCCCTCTCAGGGGGTTAATGAAGCTTTCTTT
CASTPSQGVNEAFF
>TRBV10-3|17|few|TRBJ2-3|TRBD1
TGTGCCATCAGTGAATCGATGCCGGGACAGGGGGCGAATACGCAGTATTTT
CAISESMPGQGANTQYF